This T cell receptor (beta chain) was recovered during a study of regulatory T cells in long-lasting Graves disease. Whole-study results and caveats: Accuracy was perhaps lowered by the small sample size. Favoring TRBV28, TRBJ1-2 and TRBJ2-5 was a feature seen in persistent disease.

CDR3 length equals 15 residues. The germline CDR1 and CDR2 sequences are SEHNR and FQNEAQ (reference sequence). With V trimmed by 4 bases and J by 7 bases, 12 bases remained unmatched. With iRepertoire HTBI primers and Arm-PCR of CDR3 regions, TCR beta libraries were built. One entry per CDR3 protein, called by TCRdb with MiXCR from the multiplex PCR reads. The sample holds 420,000 or so distinct CDR3 sequences, around 22% seen once. The time point denotes: persistent/refractory GD, antithyroid drugs over 5 years with positive TRAb. Following extraction of RNA from PBMCs, that RNA was used to make the TCR library. Tubes containing EDTA received around 9.9 milliliters of drawn peripheral blood. In its sample, this clonotype was seen a few times. Its antigen remains unidentified.

The sample here was peripheral blood mononuclear cells (PBMCs), taken when the disease was refractory, from a patient treated with antithyroid drugs. This receptor was taken from a female donor with Graves disease. The chain couples TRBV7-9 to TRBJ2-5; TRBD1 matches at 7 bases. The DNA of the CDR3 is TGTGCCAGCAGCTCCTATGACAGGGCCCGAGGGACCCAGTACTTC. Its translation is CASSSYDRARGTQYF.